Listed below are T cell receptor beta chains from one sample, sequenced in a study of molecular identifiers for immune sequencing clone quantification. TCRdb independently ran MiXCR on the PCR reads; one entry per CDR3 protein. The repertoire holds 60,000 to 70,000 distinct CDR3 sequences, with less than 20% as singletons. Material for sequencing was naive CD8+ T cells from blood, with Jurkat cell RNA spiked in. The receptors here all came from a human donor in good health. Some libraries in this study had Jurkat cell RNA spiked in. CDR3s include the opening cysteine and the closing phenylalanine or tryptophan. The order of the fields is J gene, D gene, V gene, clone size, CDR3 protein, CDR3 DNA. The D gene is left open where the match is weak. The size of a clone is reported for some rows only, either as once, few or many, or as a class for expanded clones.

>TRBJ2-1|TRBD2|TRBV20-1|many
CSARDIEREVYNEQFF
TGCAGTGCTAGAGATATCGAGCGGGAGGTTTACAATGAGCAGTTCTTC
>TRBJ2-3|TRBD2|TRBV7-9|many
CASSPKQGLAAKADTQYF
TGTGCCAGCAGCCCCAAACAGGGACTAGCGGCCAAAGCAGATACGCAGTATTTT
>TRBJ2-3|.|TRBV3-1|many
CASSRSTDTQYF
TGTGCCAGCAGCCGGAGCACAGATACGCAGTATTTT
>TRBJ2-7|TRBD1|TRBV4-3|many
CASSQGRTGSSYEQYF
TGCGCCAGCAGCCAGGGGCGGACAGGGAGCTCCTACGAGCAGTACTTC
>TRBJ1-5|TRBD1|TRBV6-5|.
CASSLLVGTGFYSNQPQHF
TGTGCCAGCAGCCTCTTGGTTGGGACAGGCTTCTATAGCAATCAGCCCCAGCATTTT
>TRBJ2-7|.|TRBV20-1|.
CSAPTGTAYEQCF
TGCAGTGCGCCTACGGGGACTGCCTACGAGCAGTGCTTC
>TRBJ2-6|.|TRBV30|many
CAIGESSGANVLTF
TGTGCTATCGGGGAGTCTTCCGGGGCCAACGTCCTGACTTTC
>TRBJ2-1|.|TRBV20-1|many
CSATETRWSYNEQFF
TGCAGTGCTACCGAAACGAGGTGGTCCTACAATGAGCAGTTCTTC
>TRBJ2-1|.|TRBV11-2|few
CASSLAGSEQFF
TGTGCCAGCAGCCTGGCCGGGTCTGAGCAGTTCTTC
>TRBJ1-2|TRBD1|TRBV27|many
CASSLSSGGAYGYTF
TGTGCCAGCAGTTTGTCTTCAGGGGGCGCGTATGGCTACACCTTC
>TRBJ2-1|.|TRBV11-3|.
CASSSKSRISYNEQFF
TGTGCCAGCAGCTCCAAGTCCCGGATCTCCTACAATGAGCAGTTCTTC
>TRBJ2-7|.|TRBV4-3|few
CASSQERSGEQYF
TGCGCCAGCAGCCAAGAAAGGTCTGGGGAGCAGTACTTC
>TRBJ1-1|TRBD1|TRBV4-3|many
CASSQGFRDRSNTEAFF
TGCGCCAGCAGCCAAGGATTCCGGGACAGATCGAACACTGAAGCTTTCTTT
>TRBJ2-7|TRBD2|TRBV10-3|many
CAIGDAEGRARDEQYF
TGTGCCATCGGGGACGCGGAAGGGAGGGCCCGGGACGAGCAGTACTTC
>TRBJ2-1|.|TRBV19|.
CASSPCGYEQFF
TGTGCCAGTAGTCCCTGCGGCTATGAGCAGTTCTTC
>TRBJ2-7|.|TRBV30|many
CAWTDGYEQYF
TGTGCCTGGACGGACGGCTACGAGCAGTACTTC
>TRBJ2-5|TRBD2|TRBV10-3|many
CAISELPGLAGEETQYF
TGTGCCATCAGTGAGCTTCCGGGACTAGCGGGAGAAGAGACCCAGTACTTC
>TRBJ1-1|.|TRBV5-6|few
CASSFYELTEAFF
TGTGCCAGCAGCTTTTATGAGTTAACTGAAGCTTTCTTT
>TRBJ1-4|TRBD1|TRBV6-5|many
CASREQGGGEKLFF
TGTGCCAGCAGGGAGCAGGGGGGCGGTGAAAAACTGTTTTTT
>TRBJ2-1|.|TRBV7-2|many
CASSSSRSWGNEQFF
TGTGCCAGCAGCTCAAGCCGGTCGTGGGGCAATGAGCAGTTCTTC